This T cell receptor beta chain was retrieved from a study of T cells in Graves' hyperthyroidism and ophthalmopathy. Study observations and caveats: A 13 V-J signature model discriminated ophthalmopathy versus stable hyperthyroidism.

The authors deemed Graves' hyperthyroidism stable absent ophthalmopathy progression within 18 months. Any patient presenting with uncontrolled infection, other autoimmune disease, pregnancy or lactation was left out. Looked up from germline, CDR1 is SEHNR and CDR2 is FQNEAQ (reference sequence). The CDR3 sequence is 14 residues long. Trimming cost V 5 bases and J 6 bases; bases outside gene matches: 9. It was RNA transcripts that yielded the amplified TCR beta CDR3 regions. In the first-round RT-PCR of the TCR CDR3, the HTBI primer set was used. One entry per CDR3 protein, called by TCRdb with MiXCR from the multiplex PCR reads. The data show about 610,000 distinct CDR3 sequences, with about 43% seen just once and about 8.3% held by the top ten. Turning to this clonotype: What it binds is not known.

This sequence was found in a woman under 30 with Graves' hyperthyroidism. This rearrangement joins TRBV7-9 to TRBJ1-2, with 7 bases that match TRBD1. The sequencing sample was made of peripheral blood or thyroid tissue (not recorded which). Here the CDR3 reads CASSLDRQVDGYTF. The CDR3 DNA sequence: TGTGCCAGCAGCCTGGACAGGCAAGTCGATGGCTACACCTTC.